This T cell receptor beta chain originates from a study of control samples from healthy donors and cancer patients. The ends were cut back, 1 base at V and 9 bases at J, with 13 bases in the middle. Germline lookup yields CDR1 MNHNS and CDR2 SASEGT. The CDR3 runs to 15 residues. The protocol was immunoSEQ multiplex PCR, while the TCRdb copy is restricted to in-frame clones and leaves out a portion. The sample holds 110,000 or so clones, about nine tenths seen once. The V and J genes are TRBV6-1 and TRBJ1-6; possible D gene TRBD1, 5 bases. The origin of this receptor is a human donor in good health. The donor label of this sample is uncertain. Material for sequencing was blood. Here the CDR3 reads CASSEGRTPGSPLHF. As DNA, the CDR3 is TGTGCCAGCAGTGAAGGAAGGACACCAGGTTCACCCCTCCACTTT.